One sample yielded the 28 T cell receptor beta chains listed below, sequenced in a study of neoadjuvant anti-PD-1 for oral cavity cancer. TCRdb's table, derived via immunoSEQ multiplex PCR, lists solely in-frame clones and lacks some. The table has approximately 32,000 clones, around nine tenths seen once. The sample in question was PBMCs, obtained before nivolumab (anti-PD-1) treatment. The receptor set was obtained from a person between 40 and 80 years old with oral cavity squamous cell carcinoma.

The rearrangement joins TRBV10-3 to TRBJ1-6; no definite D call. This CDR3 is 14 amino acids long. The germline V gene encodes CDR1 ENHRY and CDR2 SYGVKD. V dropped 4 bases and J dropped 1 base, with 5 bases sitting between them. CDR3 sequence: CAISAASYNSPLHF. For the CDR3, the DNA is TGTGCCATCAGTGCCGCGTCCTATAATTCACCCCTCCACTTT.

The chain uses TRBV5-1 and TRBJ2-2, with D perhaps matching TRBD2 (6 bases). Germline V lookup: CDR1 SGHRS, CDR2 YFSETQ. Trimming stripped 7 bases from V and 6 bases from J, with 7 bases between. The CDR3 extends over 11 amino acids. The CDR3 coding sequence is TGCGCCAGCGGGGAGGCCGGGGAGCTGTTTTTT. Its translation is CASGEAGELFF.

This clone is a singleton in its sample. This rearrangement joins TRBV10-1 to TRBJ1-6; TRBD1 might be the D (6 bases). CDR3 length: 14 amino acids. Trimming took off 4 bases at V and 7 bases at J, with 11 bases between the two ends. Germline values: CDR1 WNHNN, CDR2 SYGVQD (reference sequence). The CDR3 DNA is TGCGCCAGCAGTGTGAACAGGGCCAATTCACCCCTCCACTTT. It translates to CASSVNRANSPLHF.

This clone was detected once. The V call is TRBV2, the J call TRBJ1-2; TRBD1 agrees at 8 bases. This CDR3 spans 14 amino acids. With V trimmed by 7 bases and J by 4 bases, 8 bases remained unmatched. Germline V gene lookup returns CDR1 SNHLY and CDR2 FYNNEI. CDR3 nucleotides: TGTGCCAGCAACCCGGACAGGGTGACCTATGGCTACACCTTC. Its protein product is CASNPDRVTYGYTF. The full variable domain, rest sourced from reference TRBV2 and TRBJ1-2, is EPEVTQTPSHQVTQMGQEVILRCVPISNHLYFYWYRQILGQKVEFLVSFYNNEISEKSEIFDDQFSVERPDGSNFTLKIRSTKLEDSAMYFCASNPDRVTYGYTFGSGTRLTVV.

This clone was seen just once. The CDR3 here is CASSIGTEPRNEQFF. The DNA of the CDR3 is TGTGCCAGCAGCATAGGGACAGAACCACGCAATGAGCAGTTCTTC. The chain recombines TRBV5-4 with TRBJ2-1, with 7 nucleotides matching TRBD1. Germline CDR1 is SGHNT and CDR2 is YYREEE (reference sequence). The CDR3 is 15 amino acids. V was pared by 4 bases and J by 6 bases, with 10 bases of the junction left unmatched.

The chain's CDR3 is CASTTTGAPREQYF. CDR3 in DNA: TGTGCCAGCACCACAACAGGGGCGCCGAGAGAGCAGTACTTC. The chain is built from TRBV6-5 and TRBJ2-7; 7 bases agree with TRBD1. Germline V gene lookup returns CDR1 MNHEY and CDR2 SVGAGI. The CDR3 length is 14 residues. V lost 7 bases, J lost 7 bases, and 13 bases stayed unmatched.

The rearrangement uses TRBV11-2 and TRBJ2-2, with 8 bases lining up with TRBD1. This CDR3 comprises 18 residues. The germline V gene has CDR1 SGHAT and CDR2 FQNNGV. Germline trimming cut 3 bases from V and 1 base from J; bases unmatched to any gene: 10. CDR3 nucleotide sequence: TGTGCCAGCAGCTTCCAAGGGTGGGGGACAGGGAACACCGGGGAGCTGTTTTTT. Amino acids: CASSFQGWGTGNTGELFF.

The chain links TRBV5-1 to TRBJ2-2, with D hard to call. The CDR3 is 13 amino acids. Germline-derived CDR1 and CDR2 are SGHRS and YFSETQ. V was trimmed by 6 bases and J by 3 bases, leaving 9 bases between them. CDR3 in amino acids: CASMFTDTGELFF. The DNA of the CDR3 is TGCGCCAGCATGTTTACGGACACCGGGGAGCTGTTTTTT.

For the CDR3, the DNA is TGCGCCAATTCGCCTAGCGGGGGGGCAGGTGAGCAGTTCTTC. Protein sequence: CANSPSGGAGEQFF. The chain joins TRBV10-2 to TRBJ2-1; TRBD2 agrees at 12 bases. The CDR3 has 14 amino acids. Trimming at V came to 10 bases and at J to 9 bases, leaving 10 bases not matched to a gene. CDR1 WSHSY and CDR2 SAAADI come from the germline V gene.

The V call is TRBV10-3, the J call TRBJ2-2; 9 positions agree with TRBD1. Trimming cost V 6 bases and J 0 bases; bases outside gene matches: 2. Per germline, CDR1 ENHRY and CDR2 SYGVKD. This CDR3 has 15 residues. CDR3 bases: TGTGCCATCAGCGGGACAGGGACGAACACCGGGGAGCTGTTTTTT. This sequence encodes CAISGTGTNTGELFF.

The chain joins TRBV5-1 to TRBJ2-5; no clear D gene. Trimming removed 0 bases at V and 5 bases at J, with 8 bases between. The CDR3 sequence is 13 residues long. CDR1 is SGHRS, CDR2 YFSETQ, per germline. The CDR3 loop is CASSLGSEETQYF. DNA of the CDR3: TGCGCCAGCAGCTTGGGCAGTGAGGAGACCCAGTACTTC.

By its share, this clone is medium-sized. The rearrangement links TRBV5-5 to TRBJ1-5; a weak D match, TRBD1 (6 bases). V lost 7 bases and J 3 bases, leaving 17 bases between the germline ends. Looked up from germline, CDR1 is SGHKS and CDR2 is YYEKEE (reference sequence). There are 15 residues in the CDR3. CDR3 amino acids: CASAEDWDNNQPQHF. CDR3 nucleotide sequence: TGTGCCAGCGCCGAGGATTGGGACAACAATCAGCCCCAGCATTTT. The full variable domain, completed using reference TRBV5-5 and TRBJ1-5, is DAGVTQSPTHLIKTRGQQVTLRCSPISGHKSVSWYQQVLGQGPQFIFQYYEKEERGRGNFPDRFSARQFPNYSSELNVNALLLGDSALYLCASAEDWDNNQPQHFGDGTRLSIL.

V gene TRBV6-1 combines with J gene TRBJ2-5, with 7 bases identical to TRBD1. CDR1 and CDR2 (germline): MNHNS, SASEGT. This CDR3 has 14 residues. Trimming took 6 bases from V and 5 from J; bases not matched to a gene: 9. The CDR3 nucleotides read TGTGCCAGCAGACGGGACCGGGGACAGGAGACCCAGTACTTC. This codes for CASRRDRGQETQYF.

The chain combines TRBV5-8 with TRBJ2-7; D is ambiguous. This CDR3 contains 15 residues. Germline assignment: CDR1 SGHTS and CDR2 YDEGEE. Trimming took 2 bases from V and 0 from J, leaving 12 bases between them. DNA for the CDR3: TGTGCCAGCAGCTTACACGGGCAGCCCTCCTACGAGCAGTACTTC. Translating it yields CASSLHGQPSYEQYF.

This chain links TRBV19 with TRBJ2-7, with D uncertain. With 4 bases removed from V and 0 bases from J, the gap between germline ends came to 7 bases. From germline, CDR1 is LNHDA and CDR2 SQIVND (reference sequence). The CDR3 extends over 13 amino acids. The CDR3: CASSTGPSYEQYF. CDR3 coding DNA: TGTGCCAGTAGTACCGGGCCCTCCTACGAGCAGTACTTC.

V usage is TRBV6-6 and J usage is TRBJ2-7; 8 nucleotides align to TRBD2. Germline V gives CDR1 MNHNY, CDR2 SVGAGI (reference sequence). This CDR3 has 14 residues. V gave up 8 bases and J gave up 5 bases; unmatched junction bases: 11. DNA of the CDR3: TGTGCCAGCGCTCCGGGAGGGGGGGTCAACGAGCAGTACTTC. It yields the protein CASAPGGGVNEQYF.

The gene calls are TRBV5-4 and TRBJ2-3, with TRBD2 matching over 11 bases. Germline loops: CDR1 SGHNT, CDR2 YYREEE (reference sequence). J gave up 5 bases and V 4 bases, and 12 bases lay outside the gene matches. This CDR3 spans 17 amino acids. The CDR3 DNA reads TGTGCCAGCAGCCTAGCGGGGGGCCCCAAAAGGAAAGATACGCAGTATTTT. Amino acid sequence: CASSLAGGPKRKDTQYF.

This chain links TRBV19 with TRBJ1-6; a possible D gene is TRBD1 (5 bases). The length of the CDR3 is 15 residues. V lost 1 base to trimming and J lost 4 bases, with 8 bases between them. The germline CDR1 and CDR2 sequences are LNHDA and SQIVND (reference sequence). CDR3 sequence reads: CASSIGGEYNSPLHF. The CDR3 nucleotides read TGTGCCAGTAGTATAGGGGGCGAGTATAATTCACCCCTCCACTTT.

The rearrangement links TRBV11-2 to TRBJ2-7; 10 nucleotides match TRBD2. The CDR3 is 18 residues long. V shed 2 bases and J 3 bases; nucleotides not matched to a gene: 13. From germline, CDR1 is SGHAT and CDR2 FQNNGV. CDR3 sequence: CASSLFSAGGLVVYEQYF. The CDR3 DNA reads as TGTGCCAGCAGCTTATTCTCAGCGGGGGGGCTTGTAGTCTACGAGCAGTACTTC.

The genes are TRBV7-9 and TRBJ2-6; D call uncertain. The length of the CDR3 is 17 residues. Trimming removed 4 bases at V and 0 bases at J, with 13 bases between. The germline gives CDR1 SEHNR, CDR2 FQNEAQ (reference sequence). The CDR3 protein is CASSSTGPYSGANVLTF. The CDR3 DNA reads as TGTGCCAGCAGCTCCACTGGACCGTACTCTGGGGCCAACGTCCTGACTTTC.

There are a few counts of this clone. For the CDR3, the DNA is TGTGCCAGTAGTATTAATAGAAACACCGGGGAGCTGTTTTTT. Its translation: CASSINRNTGELFF. The chain is built from TRBV19 and TRBJ2-2, with D unresolved. The ends were cut back, 3 bases at V and 2 bases at J, with 7 bases in the middle. Germline assignment: CDR1 LNHDA and CDR2 SQIVND (reference sequence). This CDR3 is 14 amino acids long.

The V and J genes are TRBV29-1 and TRBJ1-1; TRBD1 matches at 9 bases. Germline CDR1 is SQVTM and CDR2 is ANQGSEA. J was trimmed by 3 bases and V by 6 bases; bases with no gene match: 5. The CDR3 covers 13 residues. As DNA, the CDR3 is TGCAGCGTCGCGACAGGGGGGGACACTGAAGCTTTCTTT. It translates to CSVATGGDTEAFF.

This chain joins TRBV4-2 and TRBJ2-5, with TRBD2 as a possible D gene (7 bases). Germline assignment: CDR1 LGHNA and CDR2 YNFKEQ. This CDR3 is built from 14 residues. The ends were cut back, 1 base at V and 5 bases at J, with 11 bases in the middle. The CDR3 loop is CASSQGGGQETQYF. The DNA of the CDR3 is TGTGCCAGCAGCCAAGGGGGGGGGCAGGAGACCCAGTACTTC.

This clone appeared a single time. J is TRBJ2-5 and V is TRBV5-4; no definite D call. The CDR3 is 13 amino acids. Germline loops: CDR1 SGHNT, CDR2 YYREEE (reference sequence). Deletions cut 7 bases from V and 1 base from J, with 11 bases between. CDR3 protein: CASCTESQETQYF. The CDR3 nucleotides read TGTGCCAGCTGTACAGAGAGCCAAGAGACCCAGTACTTC.

This rearrangement joins TRBV10-3 to TRBJ2-7; TRBD2 matches 10 bases. J was trimmed by 3 bases and V by 7 bases; bases with no gene match: 6. CDR3 length equals 14 residues. From germline, CDR1 is ENHRY and CDR2 SYGVKD. The CDR3 region is CAIKTAGGGYEQYF. CDR3 bases: TGTGCCATCAAAACAGCGGGAGGGGGCTACGAGCAGTACTTC.

The V call is TRBV6-6, the J call TRBJ2-2; D is perhaps TRBD1 (5 bases). Trimming stripped 7 bases from V and 6 bases from J, with 12 bases between. The CDR3 covers 13 residues. Looked up from germline, CDR1 is MNHNY and CDR2 is SVGAGI (reference sequence). Written as DNA, the CDR3 is TGTGCCAGCACGACGGCCAGGGCCGGGGAGCTGTTTTTT. Its translation: CASTTARAGELFF.

The chain joins TRBV27 to TRBJ1-6, with D unclear. V lost 5 bases to trimming and J lost 8 bases, with 10 bases between them. Germline V gives CDR1 MNHEY, CDR2 SMNVEV (reference sequence). There are 13 residues in the CDR3. The CDR3 is CASSPDWYSPLHF. In nucleotides, the CDR3 is TGTGCCAGCAGTCCCGATTGGTATTCACCCCTCCACTTT.

This clone was recorded once. V and J are TRBV4-2 and TRBJ2-6, with 8 bases matching TRBD2. After removal of 1 base from V and 0 bases from J, the junction contained 5 bases not matched to a gene. CDR3 length: 18 amino acids. CDR1 and CDR2 (germline): LGHNA, YNFKEQ. The CDR3 DNA sequence: TGTGCCAGCAGCCAAGCGGCGGGGGGAACCTCTGGGGCCAACGTCCTGACTTTC. Protein: CASSQAAGGTSGANVLTF.